The clone carrying this T cell receptor (beta chain) was counted between two and nine times. Its antigen is undetermined. TCRdb reprocessed the 5' RACE reads via MiXCR and lists one record per CDR3 protein. The sample holds roughly 230,000 distinct CDR3 sequences; about 11% are singletons and the top ten take about 2.8%. Trimming removed 0 bases at V and 6 bases at J, with 6 bases between. The germline gives CDR1 SGHKS, CDR2 YYEKEE (reference sequence). The CDR3 is 13 amino acids. These data come from a study of CD8 T cells in ankylosing spondylitis. Overall study findings and caveats: Some motif variants had been reported before (in reactive arthritis synovial fluid and blood). CD8+ disease-linked clones were present at relatively low frequencies in blood. What appeared characteristic of ankylosing spondylitis blood was a TCR beta motif of about eight highly homologous variants. From matched ankylosing spondylitis synovial fluid, disease-linked clones were reportedly recovered at significantly enriched levels.

The origin of this receptor is a male donor with ankylosing spondylitis or in good health (not recorded which). V is TRBV5-5 and J is TRBJ2-2, with unresolved D. Sequencing was performed on blood, either unsorted or a sorted T cell fraction (not recorded which). This CDR3 reads CASSLAIPGELFF. The CDR3 bases are TGTGCCAGCAGCTTGGCAATCCCCGGGGAGCTGTTTTTT. The full variable domain, its missing parts supplied by reference TRBV5-5 and TRBJ2-2, is DAGVTQSPTHLIKTRGQQVTLRCSPISGHKSVSWYQQVLGQGPQFIFQYYEKEERGRGNFPDRFSARQFPNYSSELNVNALLLGDSALYLCASSLAIPGELFFGEGSRLTVL.